This T cell receptor beta chain was identified in a study of PD-1 blockade in mismatch repair-deficient tumors. Study-wide context: All were previously treated, progressing patients with eleven to twelve mismatch repair-deficient cancer types. Study observations and caveats: Tumor-resident clones, often absent from pretreatment blood, expanded after pembrolizumab and then contracted.

This clone appeared a few times. Its antigen remains unidentified. Method: immunoSEQ multiplex PCR; TCRdb's copy keeps in-frame clones and lacks some. The data contain 130,000 or so clones, about 88% of them seen just once; the ten biggest clones take up roughly 14%. PCR or immunohistochemistry showed mismatch repair deficiency in every enrolled patient. A few pembrolizumab responders had their TCRs sequenced. The CDR3 is 15 amino acids. The ends lost 5 bases at V and 4 bases at J; junction bases unmatched: 9. From germline, CDR1 is SEHNR and CDR2 FQNEAQ (reference sequence). The input for sequencing was peripheral blood, taken 44 weeks after starting pembrolizumab. The J gene is TRBJ1-2, the V gene TRBV7-9; 8 bases fit TRBD1. The clonotype was recovered from an adult with mismatch repair-deficient cancer. The CDR3 DNA sequence: TGTGCCAGCAGCCTCGGACAGGGATTATCCTATGGCTACACCTTC. Translated: CASSLGQGLSYGYTF.